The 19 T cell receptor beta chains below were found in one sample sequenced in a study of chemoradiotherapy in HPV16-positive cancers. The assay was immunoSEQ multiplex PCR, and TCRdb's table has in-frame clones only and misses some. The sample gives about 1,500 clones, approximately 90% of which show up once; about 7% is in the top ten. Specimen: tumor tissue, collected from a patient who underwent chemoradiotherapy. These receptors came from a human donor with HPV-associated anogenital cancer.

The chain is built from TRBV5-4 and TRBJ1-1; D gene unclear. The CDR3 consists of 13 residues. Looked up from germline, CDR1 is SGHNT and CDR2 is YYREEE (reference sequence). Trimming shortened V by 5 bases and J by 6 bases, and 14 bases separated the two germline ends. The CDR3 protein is CASRLGGKPEAFF. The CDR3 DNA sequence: TGTGCCAGCAGACTTGGCGGGAAGCCTGAAGCTTTCTTT. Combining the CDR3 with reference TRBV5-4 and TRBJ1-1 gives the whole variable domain ETGVTQSPTHLIKTRGQQVTLRCSSQSGHNTVSWYQQALGQGPQFIFQYYREEENGRGNFPPRFSGLQFPNYSSELNVNALELDDSALYLCASRLGGKPEAFFGQGTRLTVV.

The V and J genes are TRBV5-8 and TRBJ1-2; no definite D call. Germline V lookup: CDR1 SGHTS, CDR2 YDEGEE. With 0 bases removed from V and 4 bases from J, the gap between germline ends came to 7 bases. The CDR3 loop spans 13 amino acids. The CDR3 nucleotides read TGTGCCAGCAGCTTGGCCCTATCCTATGGCTACACCTTC. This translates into CASSLALSYGYTF.

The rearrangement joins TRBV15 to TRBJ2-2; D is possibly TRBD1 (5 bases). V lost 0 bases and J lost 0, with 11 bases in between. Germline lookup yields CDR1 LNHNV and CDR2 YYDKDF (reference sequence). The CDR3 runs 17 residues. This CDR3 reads CATSRDIGAANTGELFF. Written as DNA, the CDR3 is TGTGCCACCAGCAGAGATATAGGGGCTGCGAACACCGGGGAGCTGTTTTTT.

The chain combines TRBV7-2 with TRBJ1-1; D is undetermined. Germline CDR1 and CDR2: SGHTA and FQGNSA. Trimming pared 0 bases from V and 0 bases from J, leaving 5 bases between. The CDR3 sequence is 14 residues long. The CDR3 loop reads CASSLAQLNTEAFF. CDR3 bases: TGTGCCAGCAGCTTAGCACAGCTGAACACTGAAGCTTTCTTT.

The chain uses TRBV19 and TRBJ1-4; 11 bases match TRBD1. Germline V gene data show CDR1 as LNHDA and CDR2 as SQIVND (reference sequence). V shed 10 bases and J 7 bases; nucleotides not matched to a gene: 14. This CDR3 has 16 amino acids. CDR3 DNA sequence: TGTGCCACCGACCCGGGACAGGGGGTATGGGGTGAAAAACTGTTTTTT. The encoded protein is CATDPGQGVWGEKLFF.

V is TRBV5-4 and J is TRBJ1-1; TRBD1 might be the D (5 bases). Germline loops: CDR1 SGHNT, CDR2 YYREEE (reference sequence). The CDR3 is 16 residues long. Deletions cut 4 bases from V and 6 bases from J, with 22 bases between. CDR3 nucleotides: TGTGCCAGCAGCGCTCGGGACCGCGGTTTGGGGTCTGAAGCTTTCTTT. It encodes CASSARDRGLGSEAFF.

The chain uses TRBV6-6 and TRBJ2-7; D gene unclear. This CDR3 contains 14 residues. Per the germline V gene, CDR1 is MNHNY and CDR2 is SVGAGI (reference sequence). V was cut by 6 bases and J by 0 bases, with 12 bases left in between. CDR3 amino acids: CASSPPTASYEQYF. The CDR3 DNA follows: TGTGCCAGCAGCCCACCAACGGCCTCCTACGAGCAGTACTTC.

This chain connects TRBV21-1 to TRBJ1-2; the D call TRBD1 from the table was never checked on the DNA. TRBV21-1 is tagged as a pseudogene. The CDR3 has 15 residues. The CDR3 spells CASSLKTGANYGYTF. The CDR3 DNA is TGTGCCAGCAGCTTAAAGACAGGGGCCAACTATGGCTACACCTTC.

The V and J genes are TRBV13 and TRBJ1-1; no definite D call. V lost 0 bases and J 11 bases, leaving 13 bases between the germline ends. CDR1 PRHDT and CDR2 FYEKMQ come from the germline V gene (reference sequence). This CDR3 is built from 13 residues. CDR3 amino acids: CASSLGGGWVAFF. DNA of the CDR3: TGTGCCAGCAGCTTAGGTGGAGGATGGGTGGCTTTCTTT.

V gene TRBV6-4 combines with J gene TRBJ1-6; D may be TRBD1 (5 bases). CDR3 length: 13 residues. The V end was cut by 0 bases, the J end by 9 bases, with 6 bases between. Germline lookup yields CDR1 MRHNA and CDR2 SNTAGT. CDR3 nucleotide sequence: TGTGCCAGCAGTGACTCGGACACTTCACCCCTCCACTTT. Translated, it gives CASSDSDTSPLHF.

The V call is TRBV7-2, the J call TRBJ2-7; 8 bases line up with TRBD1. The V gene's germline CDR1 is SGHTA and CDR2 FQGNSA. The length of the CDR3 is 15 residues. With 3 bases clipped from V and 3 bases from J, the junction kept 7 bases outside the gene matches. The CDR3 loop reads CASSLGTGGLYEQYF. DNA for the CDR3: TGTGCCAGCAGCTTGGGGACAGGAGGTCTCTACGAGCAGTACTTC.

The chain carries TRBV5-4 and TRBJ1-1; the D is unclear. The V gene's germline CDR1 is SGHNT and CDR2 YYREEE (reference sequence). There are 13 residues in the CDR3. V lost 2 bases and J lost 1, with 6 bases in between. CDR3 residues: CASSLNQNTEAFF. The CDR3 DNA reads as TGTGCCAGCAGCTTAAACCAGAACACTGAAGCTTTCTTT. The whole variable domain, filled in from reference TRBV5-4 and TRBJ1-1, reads ETGVTQSPTHLIKTRGQQVTLRCSSQSGHNTVSWYQQALGQGPQFIFQYYREEENGRGNFPPRFSGLQFPNYSSELNVNALELDDSALYLCASSLNQNTEAFFGQGTRLTVV.

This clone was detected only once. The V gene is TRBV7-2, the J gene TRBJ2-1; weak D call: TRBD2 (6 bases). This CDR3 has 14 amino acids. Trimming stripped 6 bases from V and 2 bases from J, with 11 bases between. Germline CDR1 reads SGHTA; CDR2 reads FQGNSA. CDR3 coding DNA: TGTGCCAGCAGGGGGGGAGGAACCTACAATGAGCAGTTCTTC. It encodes CASRGGGTYNEQFF.

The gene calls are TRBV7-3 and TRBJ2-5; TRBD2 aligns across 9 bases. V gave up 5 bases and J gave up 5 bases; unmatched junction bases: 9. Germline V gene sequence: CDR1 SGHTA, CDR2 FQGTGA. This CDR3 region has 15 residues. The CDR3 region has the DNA TGTGCCAGCAGCACAAGCGGGGGGCCGGTTGAGACCCAGTACTTC. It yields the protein CASSTSGGPVETQYF.

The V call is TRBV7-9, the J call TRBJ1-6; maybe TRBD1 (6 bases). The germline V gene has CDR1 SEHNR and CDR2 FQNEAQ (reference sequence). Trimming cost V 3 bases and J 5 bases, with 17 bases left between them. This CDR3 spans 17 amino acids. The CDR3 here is CASSFRAGDEDNSPLHF. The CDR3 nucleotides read TGTGCCAGCAGCTTCAGGGCAGGGGACGAGGATAATTCACCCCTCCACTTT.

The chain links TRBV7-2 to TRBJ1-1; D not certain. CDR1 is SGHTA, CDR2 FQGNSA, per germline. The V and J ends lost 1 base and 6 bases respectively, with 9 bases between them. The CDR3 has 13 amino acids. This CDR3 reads CASSLVKGAEAFF. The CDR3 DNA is TGTGCCAGCAGCTTAGTAAAGGGCGCTGAAGCTTTCTTT.

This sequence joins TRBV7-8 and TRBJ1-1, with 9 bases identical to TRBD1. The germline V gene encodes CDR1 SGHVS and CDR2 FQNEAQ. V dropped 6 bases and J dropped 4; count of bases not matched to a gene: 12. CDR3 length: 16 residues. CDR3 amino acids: CASSLSKGQGGTEAFF. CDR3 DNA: TGTGCCAGCAGTCTTTCGAAGGGACAGGGAGGCACTGAAGCTTTCTTT.

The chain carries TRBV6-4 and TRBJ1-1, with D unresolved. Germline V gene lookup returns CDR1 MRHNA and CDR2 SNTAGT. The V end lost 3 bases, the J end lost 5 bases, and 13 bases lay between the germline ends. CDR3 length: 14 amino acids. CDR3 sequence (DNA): TGTGCCAGCAGTGAAAACTCCGAAGCGACTGAAGCTTTCTTT. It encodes CASSENSEATEAFF.

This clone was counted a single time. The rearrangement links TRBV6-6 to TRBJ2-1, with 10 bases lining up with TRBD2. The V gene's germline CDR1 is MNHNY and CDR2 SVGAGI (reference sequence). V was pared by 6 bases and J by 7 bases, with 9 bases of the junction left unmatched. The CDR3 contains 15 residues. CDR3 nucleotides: TGTGCCAGCAGCCAAGGGACTAGCGAGGGGAATGAGCAGTTCTTC. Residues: CASSQGTSEGNEQFF.